The T cell receptor (beta chain) under discussion was sequenced for a study of CD8+CD57+ T cells in acquired aplastic anemia (dated 2018 in TCRdb). Notes on the research overall: A mean of 3.2 ug of DNA, ranging from about 0.17 to 30 ug, was extracted from sorted CD4+ and CD8+ cells. An average of around 10 million reads for CD4+ cells and 11 million or so reads for CD8+ cells was obtained from healthy donor samples.

Concerning this clonotype itself: The antigen it recognizes is unknown. No clone much larger than this one lies a single base away; base qualities are absent.

The CDR3 numbers 12 residues from cysteine through phenylalanine. Solely the CDR3 DNA is kept, with 36 bases framed from the first base. A distance of 7 bases separates the germline ends of V and J, which lose 7 bases and 0 bases respectively. Profiling of TCR beta VDJ combinations and CDR3 sequences used genomic DNA as the template. An Illumina HiSeq 2000 was used for TCR repertoire sequencing. On the authors' methods: TRBV/TRBJ rearrangement plots, CDR3 size and DJ length profiles, and Simpson's diversity index were used to assess repertoires. Whichever DNA sequence was most abundant in the deep sequencing data was defined as the immunodominant clone. CDR3 amino acid sequences were screened for sharing across subjects and compared with published repertoires and the VDJdb database. TCRdb reanalyzed the raw reads on its own, using fastp at Q25 for trimming and MiXCR for clone calling, and kept in-frame beta chains. When rows share a CDR3 protein, they turn into one entry using the most common DNA and genes. The authors' filters were not applied to this entry. The sample records some 410,000 distinct CDR3 sequences, under 80% of which are singletons. The ten biggest clones cover approximately 3.9% of the sample.

Overall study results and their limits: Although roughly 29 CD8+ CDR3 sequences were shared by patients and controls, these sequences appeared highly expressed in patients and within the immunodominant clones of patients. CD8+ Simpson's diversity did not differ significantly between patients and healthy controls (P=0.060).

TCR repertoires of sorted CD4+ and CD8+ blood T cells from severe aplastic anemia patients and healthy subjects were deep-sequenced in the study. Ficoll-Paque density gradient centrifugation was used to isolate peripheral blood mononuclear cells. Before DNA extraction, CD4+ and CD8+ T cells were sorted with FACS or magnetic beads. The chain is made from TRBV12-3 or TRBV12-4 and TRBJ2-7, with no reliable assignment of the D segment. This TCR was recovered from a human donor in good health, serving as a control. Sequenced input: sorted CD4+, CD8+, or CD8+CD57+ T cells (not recorded which) from PBMCs. At the DNA level, the sequence is TGTGCCAGCACCCGAGACTCCTACGAGCAGTACTTC. It encodes CASTRDSYEQYF.